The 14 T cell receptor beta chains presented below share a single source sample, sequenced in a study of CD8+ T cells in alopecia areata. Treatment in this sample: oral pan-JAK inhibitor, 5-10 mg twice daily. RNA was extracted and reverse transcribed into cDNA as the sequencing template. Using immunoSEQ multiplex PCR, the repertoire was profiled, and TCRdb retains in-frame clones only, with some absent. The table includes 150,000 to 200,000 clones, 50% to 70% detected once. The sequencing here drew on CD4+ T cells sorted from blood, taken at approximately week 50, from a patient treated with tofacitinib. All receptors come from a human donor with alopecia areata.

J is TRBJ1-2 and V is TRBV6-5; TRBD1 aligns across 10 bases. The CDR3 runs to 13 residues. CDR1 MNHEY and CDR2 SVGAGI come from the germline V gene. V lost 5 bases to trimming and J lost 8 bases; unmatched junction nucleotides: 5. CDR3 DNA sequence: TGTGCCAGCAGTCCGACAGGGGGCAGAGGCTACACCTTC. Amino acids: CASSPTGGRGYTF.

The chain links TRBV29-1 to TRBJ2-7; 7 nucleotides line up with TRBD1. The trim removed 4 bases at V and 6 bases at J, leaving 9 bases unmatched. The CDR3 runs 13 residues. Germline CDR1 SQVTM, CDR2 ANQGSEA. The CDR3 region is CSVAHRQGPEQYF. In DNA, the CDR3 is TGCAGCGTTGCCCACCGACAGGGCCCCGAGCAGTACTTC.

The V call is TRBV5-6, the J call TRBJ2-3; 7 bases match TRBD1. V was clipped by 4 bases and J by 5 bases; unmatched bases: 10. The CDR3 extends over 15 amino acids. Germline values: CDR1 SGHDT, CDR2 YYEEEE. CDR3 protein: CASSPGQSYGDTQYF. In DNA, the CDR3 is TGTGCCAGCAGCCCGGGACAGAGTTATGGAGATACGCAGTATTTT.

The CDR3 spells CSVAWGQGLDEQYF. CDR3 coding DNA: TGCAGCGTTGCATGGGGACAGGGCCTTGACGAGCAGTACTTC. The rearrangement uses TRBV29-1 and TRBJ2-7; 9 positions agree with TRBD1. Germline CDR1 reads SQVTM; CDR2 reads ANQGSEA. This CDR3 spans 14 amino acids. The J segment lost 5 bases and the V segment lost 4 bases, leaving 9 bases of the junction unmatched.

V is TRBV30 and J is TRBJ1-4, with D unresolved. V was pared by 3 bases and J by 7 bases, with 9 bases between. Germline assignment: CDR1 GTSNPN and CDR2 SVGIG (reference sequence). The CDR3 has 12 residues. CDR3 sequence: CAWSTGGEKLFF. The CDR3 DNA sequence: TGTGCCTGGAGCACCGGTGGTGAAAAACTGTTTTTT. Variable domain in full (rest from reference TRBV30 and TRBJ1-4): SQTIHQWPATLVQPVGSPLSLECTVEGTSNPNLYWYRQAAGRGLQLLFYSVGIGQISSEVPQNLSASRPQDRQFILSSKKLLLSDSGFYLCAWSTGGEKLFFGSGTQLSVL.

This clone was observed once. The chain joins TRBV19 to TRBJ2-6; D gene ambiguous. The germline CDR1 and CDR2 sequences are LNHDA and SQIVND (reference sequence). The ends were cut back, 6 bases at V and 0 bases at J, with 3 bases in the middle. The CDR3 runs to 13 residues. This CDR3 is CASRVSGANVLTF. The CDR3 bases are TGTGCCAGTAGGGTCTCTGGGGCCAACGTCCTGACTTTC. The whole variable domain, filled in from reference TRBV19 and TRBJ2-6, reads DGGITQSPKYLFRKEGQNVTLSCEQNLNHDAMYWYRQDPGQGLRLIYYSQIVNDFQKGDIAEGYSVSREKKESFPLTVTSAQKNPTAFYLCASRVSGANVLTFGAGSRLTVL.

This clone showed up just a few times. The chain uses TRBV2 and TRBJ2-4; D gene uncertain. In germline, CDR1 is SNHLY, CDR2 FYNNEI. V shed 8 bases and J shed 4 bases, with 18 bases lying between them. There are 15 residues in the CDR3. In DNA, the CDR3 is TGTGCCAGCGGAATAAGACCGGAGCTGAAAAACATTCAGTACTTC. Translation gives CASGIRPELKNIQYF.

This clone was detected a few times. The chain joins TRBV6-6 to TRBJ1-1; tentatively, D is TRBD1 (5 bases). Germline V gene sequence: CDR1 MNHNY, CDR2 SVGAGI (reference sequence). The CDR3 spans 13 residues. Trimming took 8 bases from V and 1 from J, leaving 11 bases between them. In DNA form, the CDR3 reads TGTGCCAGCGTCCCTGGACAGAACACTGAAGCTTTCTTT. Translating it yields CASVPGQNTEAFF.

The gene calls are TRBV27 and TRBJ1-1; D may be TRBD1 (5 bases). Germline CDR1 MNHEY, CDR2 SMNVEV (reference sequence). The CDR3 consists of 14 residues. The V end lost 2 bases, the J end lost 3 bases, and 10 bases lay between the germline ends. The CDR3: CASSLRAGYTEAFF. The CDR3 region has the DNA TGTGCCAGCAGTTTAAGGGCAGGGTACACTGAAGCTTTCTTT.

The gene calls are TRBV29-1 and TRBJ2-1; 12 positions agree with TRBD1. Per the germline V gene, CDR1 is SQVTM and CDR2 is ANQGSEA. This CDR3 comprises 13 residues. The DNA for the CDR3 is TGCAGGGGACAGGGGGCTTCCTACAATGAGCAGTTCTTC. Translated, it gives CRGQGASYNEQFF.

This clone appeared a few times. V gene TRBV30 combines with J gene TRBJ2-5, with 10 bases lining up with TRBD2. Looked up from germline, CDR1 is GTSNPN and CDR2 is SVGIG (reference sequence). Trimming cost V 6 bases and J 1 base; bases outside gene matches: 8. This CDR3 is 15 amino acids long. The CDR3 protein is CACTGLAGVQETQYF. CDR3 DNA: TGTGCCTGTACGGGGCTAGCGGGGGTCCAAGAGACCCAGTACTTC.

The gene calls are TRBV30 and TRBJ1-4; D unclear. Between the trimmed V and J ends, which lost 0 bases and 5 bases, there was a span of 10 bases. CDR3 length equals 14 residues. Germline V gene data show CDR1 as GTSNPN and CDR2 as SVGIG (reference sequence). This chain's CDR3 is CAWSVRQQNEKLFF. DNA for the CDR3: TGTGCCTGGAGTGTAAGGCAGCAGAATGAAAAACTGTTTTTT.

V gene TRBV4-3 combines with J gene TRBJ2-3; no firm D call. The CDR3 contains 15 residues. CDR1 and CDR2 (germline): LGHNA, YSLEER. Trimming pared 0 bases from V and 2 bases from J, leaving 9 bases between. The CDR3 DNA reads TGCGCCAGCAGCCAAGATTCGGGCTACACAGATACGCAGTATTTT. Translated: CASSQDSGYTDTQYF.

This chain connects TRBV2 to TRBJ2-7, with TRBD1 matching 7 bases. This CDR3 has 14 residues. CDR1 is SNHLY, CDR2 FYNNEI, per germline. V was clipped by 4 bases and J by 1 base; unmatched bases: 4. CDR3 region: CASSGQGVSYEQYF. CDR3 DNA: TGTGCCAGCAGTGGACAGGGCGTTTCCTACGAGCAGTACTTC. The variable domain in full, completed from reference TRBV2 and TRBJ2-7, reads EPEVTQTPSHQVTQMGQEVILRCVPISNHLYFYWYRQILGQKVEFLVSFYNNEISEKSEIFDDQFSVERPDGSNFTLKIRSTKLEDSAMYFCASSGQGVSYEQYFGPGTRLTVT.